This record looks at one T cell receptor (beta chain) sequence and its context. Its antigen remains unidentified. The data stem from a study of beta chain features in type 1 diabetes. Study in general: Patients and healthy donors were similar in age, gender and cell yields.

Investigators reverse transcribed all isolated RNA, so they sequenced expressed TCRB transcripts. The table came from immunoSEQ multiplex PCR; TCRdb's copy has only in-frame clones and leaves some out. The top ten clones hold 0.5% to 0.55% of a sample with roughly 180,000 clones, approximately 8.1% of them seen once. Germline V gives CDR1 SEHNR, CDR2 FQNEAQ (reference sequence). The CDR3 has 12 residues. After removal of 5 bases from V and 6 bases from J, the junction contained 2 bases not matched to a gene. Regarding the study as a whole: When Type 1 diabetes patients were examined, their TCRB CDR3s proved moderately but significantly shorter in all four CD4+ subsets. Individuals with type 1 diabetes displayed fewer insertions and more deletions at VDJ junctions. The cDNA sequencing approach could over-represent high-TCR-expressing cells.

This receptor was taken from a man aged 18 to 30 with type 1 diabetes. The sample taken for sequencing was central memory CD4+ T cells from blood. This chain joins TRBV7-9 and TRBJ2-7, with 9 nucleotides matching TRBD1. CDR3 in DNA: TGTGCCAGCAGCCAGACAGGGGGCGAGCAGTACTTC. Protein: CASSQTGGEQYF.